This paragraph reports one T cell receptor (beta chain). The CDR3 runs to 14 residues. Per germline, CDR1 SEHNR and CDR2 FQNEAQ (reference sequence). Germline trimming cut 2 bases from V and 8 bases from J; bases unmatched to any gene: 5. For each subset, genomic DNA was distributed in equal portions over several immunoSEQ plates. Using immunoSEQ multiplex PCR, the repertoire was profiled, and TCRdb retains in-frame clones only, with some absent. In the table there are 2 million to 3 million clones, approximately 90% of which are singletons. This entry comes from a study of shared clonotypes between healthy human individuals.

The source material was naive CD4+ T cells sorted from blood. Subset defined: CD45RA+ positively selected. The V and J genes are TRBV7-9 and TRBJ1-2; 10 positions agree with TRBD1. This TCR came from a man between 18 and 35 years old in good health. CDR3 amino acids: CASSLTGTGDGYTF. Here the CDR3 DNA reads TGTGCCAGCAGCTTAACCGGGACAGGGGACGGCTACACCTTC.